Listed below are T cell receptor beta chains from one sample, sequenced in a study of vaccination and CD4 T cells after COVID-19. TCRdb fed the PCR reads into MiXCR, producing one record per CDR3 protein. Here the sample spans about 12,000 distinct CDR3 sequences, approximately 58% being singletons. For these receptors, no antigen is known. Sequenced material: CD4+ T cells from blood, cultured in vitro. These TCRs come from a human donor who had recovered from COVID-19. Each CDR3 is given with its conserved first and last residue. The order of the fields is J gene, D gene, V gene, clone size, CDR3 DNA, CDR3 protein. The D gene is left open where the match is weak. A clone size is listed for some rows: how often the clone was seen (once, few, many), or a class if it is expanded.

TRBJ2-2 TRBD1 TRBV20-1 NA TGCAGTGCTAGCGGGACAGACAACACCGGGGAGCTGTTTTTT CSASGTDNTGELFF
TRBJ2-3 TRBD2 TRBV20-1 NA TGCAGTGCTAGAGACGGTAGCGGGAGCTTCGATACGCAGTATTTT CSARDGSGSFDTQYF
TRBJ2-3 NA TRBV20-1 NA TGCAGTGCTAGAAGAGCCGATACGCAGTATTTT CSARRADTQYF
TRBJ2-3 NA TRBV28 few TGTGCCAGCAGTTTACGAGAACTAGCAGGGCCAGATACGCAGTATTTT CASSLRELAGPDTQYF
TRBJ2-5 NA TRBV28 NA TGTGCCAGCAGTTTATACGCCCTCCAAGAGACCCAGTACTTC CASSLYALQETQYF
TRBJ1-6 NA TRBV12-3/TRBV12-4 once TGTGCCAGCAGTTTACGCGGTAATTCACCCCTCCACTTT CASSLRGNSPLHF
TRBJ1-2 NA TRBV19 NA TGTGCCAGTAGTTCTCCCGGAGGCTACACCTTC CASSSPGGYTF
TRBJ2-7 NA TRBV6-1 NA TGTGCCAGCAGGAAGGACCCGACGGGCTCCTACGAGCAGTACTTC CASRKDPTGSYEQYF
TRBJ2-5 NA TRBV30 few TGTGCCTGGAGTGTGGGAGTAGGCCGGGAGACCCAGTACTTC CAWSVGVGRETQYF
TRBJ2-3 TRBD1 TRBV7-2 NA TGTGCCAGCAGCCCGGACAGGGGGTGGGCAGATACGCAGTATTTT CASSPDRGWADTQYF
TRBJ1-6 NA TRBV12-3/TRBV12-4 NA TGTGCCAGCAGTTTGGAGGGTTCGGTCCTAGGTTCACCCCTCCACTTT CASSLEGSVLGSPLHF
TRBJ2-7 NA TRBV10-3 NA TGTGCCATCAGTGAGTCAGCCTTGTACGAGCAGTACTTC CAISESALYEQYF
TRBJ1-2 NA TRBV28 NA TGTGCCAGCCTTAACCAAGGGACGAACTATGGCTACACCTTC CASLNQGTNYGYTF
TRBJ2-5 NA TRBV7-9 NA TGCGCCAGCAGTTACAGGGAGGGGGAGACCCAGTACTTC CASSYREGETQYF
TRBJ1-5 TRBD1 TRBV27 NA TGTGCCAGCAGTGGGACAGGGGGCAATCAGCCCCAGCATTTT CASSGTGGNQPQHF
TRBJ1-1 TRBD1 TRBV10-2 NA TGCGCCAGCAGGGCTGGACAGGTTAACACTGAAGCTTTCTTT CASRAGQVNTEAFF
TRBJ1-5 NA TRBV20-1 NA TGCAGTGCTAGGGCCAGCTTGGAGGGCAATCAGCCCCAGCATTTT CSARASLEGNQPQHF
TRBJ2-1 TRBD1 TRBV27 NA TGTGCCAGCACCGCGAGCCGGGACAGGGTGAATGAGCAGTTCTTC CASTASRDRVNEQFF
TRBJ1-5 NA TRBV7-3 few TGTGCCAGCAGCCCAGGACCGAATAGCAATCAGCCCCAGCATTTT CASSPGPNSNQPQHF
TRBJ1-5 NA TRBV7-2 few TGTGCCAGCAGCTCTACCGTTGGGGATCAGCCCCAGCATTTT CASSSTVGDQPQHF
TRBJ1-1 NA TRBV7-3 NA TGTGCCAGCAGCTTAATGGGGGGCACTGAAGCTTTCTTT CASSLMGGTEAFF
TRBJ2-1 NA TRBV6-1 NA TGTGCCAGCAGTACCCGAGCGAGCTCCTACAATGAGCAGTTCTTC CASSTRASSYNEQFF
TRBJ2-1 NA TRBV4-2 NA TGTGCCAGCAGCCAGGCTACGGGACTGAGAGCGAATGAGCAGTTCTTC CASSQATGLRANEQFF
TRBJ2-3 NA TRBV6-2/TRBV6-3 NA TGTGCCAGCAGTGCGGGCTGGGAGCACACAGATACGCAGTATTTT CASSAGWEHTDTQYF
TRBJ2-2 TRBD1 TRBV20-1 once TGCAGTGCTAGAGACCCGGGACAGGGGGCTTCCGGGGAGCTGTTTTTT CSARDPGQGASGELFF
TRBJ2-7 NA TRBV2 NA TGTGCCAGCAGTGGAGTGGGAGTTGTTTACGAGCAGTACTTC CASSGVGVVYEQYF
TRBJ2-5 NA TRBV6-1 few TGTGCCAGCACCGTCGTGGGGCTTCTTGGGGAGACCCAGTACTTC CASTVVGLLGETQYF
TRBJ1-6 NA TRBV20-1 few TGCAGTGCTAGGGCAGTAGGTGGTTCACCCCTCCACTTT CSARAVGGSPLHF
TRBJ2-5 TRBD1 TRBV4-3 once TGCGCCAGCAGCCGTTCGACAGGGGTAGAGACCCAGTACTTC CASSRSTGVETQYF
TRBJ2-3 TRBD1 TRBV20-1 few TGCAGTGCTTCTCGTAATAGACAGGGGGATACAGATACGCAGTATTTT CSASRNRQGDTDTQYF
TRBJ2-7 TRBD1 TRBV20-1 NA TGCAGTGCTAAGGGCGGCGGACAGGGGGGCTCCTACGAGCAGTACTTC CSAKGGGQGGSYEQYF
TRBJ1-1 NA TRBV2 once TGTGCCAGCCGACAGGAGGCGAACACTGAAGCTTTCTTT CASRQEANTEAFF